This T cell receptor (beta chain) was recovered during a study of T cells in Graves' hyperthyroidism and ophthalmopathy. Study-wide results and limits: Ophthalmopathy was told apart from stable hyperthyroidism by a 13 V-J model.

There are many counts of this clonotype. What it recognizes is unknown. Graves' hyperthyroidism is called stable when ophthalmopathy does not progress within 18 months. Newly diagnosed hyperthyroidism, duration under 2 months, in patients aged 18 to 65. From RNA transcripts, TCR beta CDR3 regions were amplified. HTBI primers drove first-round RT-PCR of the TCR CDR3. MiXCR, applied by TCRdb to the multiplex PCR reads, yields one record per CDR3 protein. The sample carries about 98,000 distinct CDR3 sequences, approximately 39% recorded once. Trimming took 0 bases from V and 5 from J, leaving 7 bases between them. Germline CDR1 and CDR2: KGHSH and LQKENI. CDR3 length: 14 residues.

Sequencing input: peripheral blood or thyroid tissue (not recorded which). The chain has TRBV18 and TRBJ1-4; a possible D gene is TRBD1 (5 bases). The sequence derives from a woman aged 25 to 39 with Graves' hyperthyroidism. DNA of the CDR3: TGTGCCAGCTCACCACCGGGACTCAATGAAAAACTGTTTTTT. Translated, it gives CASSPPGLNEKLFF.